These 25 T cell receptor beta chains came from one sample sequenced in a study of T-cell reconstitution after alpha-beta-depleted transplantation in children. A TCRbeta library incorporating unique molecular identifiers was prepared. TCRdb called the PCR reads again in MiXCR, with one record for every CDR3 protein. This sample has 450,000 to 600,000 distinct CDR3 sequences, with around 17% found just once. Sequencing was performed on PBMCs from the stem cell graft donor, taken from the stem cell graft. The receptors here all came from a human donor who donated a stem cell graft to a child with acute lymphoblastic leukemia.

The chain joins TRBV5-1 to TRBJ2-1; 11 nucleotides align to TRBD2. The V gene end was trimmed by 4 bases and the J gene end by 6 bases; junction bases not matched to a gene: 9. Germline CDR1 reads SGHRS; CDR2 reads YFSETQ. This CDR3 region has 16 residues. The CDR3 sequence: CASSPTGTSGFNEQFF. CDR3 sequence (DNA): TGCGCCAGCAGCCCCACCGGGACTAGCGGCTTCAATGAGCAGTTCTTC. Complete variable domain (other parts from reference TRBV5-1 and TRBJ2-1): KAGVTQTPRYLIKTRGQQVTLSCSPISGHRSVSWYQQTPGQGLQFLFEYFSETQRNKGNFPGRFSGRQFSNSRSEMNVSTLELGDSALYLCASSPTGTSGFNEQFFGPGTRLTVL.

The chain employs TRBV2 and TRBJ2-7; D is undetermined. The CDR3 covers 12 residues. The V gene lost 4 bases and the J gene lost 4 bases, with 8 bases spanning the gap. The V gene's germline CDR1 is SNHLY and CDR2 FYNNEI. CDR3 sequence reads: CASSGTQYEQYF. In DNA form, the CDR3 reads TGTGCCAGCAGTGGTACCCAATACGAGCAGTACTTC.

This clonotype was observed a few times. V gene TRBV3-1 combines with J gene TRBJ1-5; the D is unclear. This CDR3 is built from 12 residues. Trimming cost V 2 bases and J 6 bases, with 5 bases left between them. Germline loops: CDR1 LGHDT, CDR2 YNNKEL (reference sequence). The CDR3 DNA follows: TGTGCCAGCAGCCAATCGGGTCAGCCCCAGCATTTT. This codes for CASSQSGQPQHF.

The sample holds a few counts of this clonotype. V and J are TRBV5-1 and TRBJ2-1, with 10 nucleotides matching TRBD2. Germline V gene data show CDR1 as SGHRS and CDR2 as YFSETQ. Trimming at V came to 2 bases and at J to 2 bases, leaving 4 bases not matched to a gene. The CDR3 covers 16 residues. The chain's CDR3 is CASSLPTSGPYNEQFF. The CDR3 DNA follows: TGCGCCAGCAGCTTACCGACTAGCGGGCCCTACAATGAGCAGTTCTTC. The entire variable domain, with the rest obtained from reference TRBV5-1 and TRBJ2-1, is as follows: KAGVTQTPRYLIKTRGQQVTLSCSPISGHRSVSWYQQTPGQGLQFLFEYFSETQRNKGNFPGRFSGRQFSNSRSEMNVSTLELGDSALYLCASSLPTSGPYNEQFFGPGTRLTVL.

This clonotype was recorded a few times. This chain links TRBV7-3 with TRBJ1-1, with D unclear. From germline, CDR1 is SGHTA and CDR2 FQGTGA. The length of the CDR3 is 15 residues. The V gene lost 7 bases and the J gene lost 1 base, with 16 bases spanning the gap. CDR3 DNA: TGTGCCAGCAACCCCGGAGGGCCGAGGAACACTGAAGCTTTCTTT. Translating gives CASNPGGPRNTEAFF.

The V and J genes are TRBV29-1 and TRBJ2-7; tentatively, D is TRBD1 (6 bases). The germline gives CDR1 SQVTM, CDR2 ANQGSEA. The CDR3 covers 12 residues. Between the trimmed V and J ends, which lost 6 bases and 1 base, there was a span of 10 bases. CDR3 in amino acids: CSVGTQSYEQYF. CDR3 nucleotide sequence: TGCAGCGTCGGGACACAGTCCTACGAGCAGTACTTC.

This clonotype was found many times. The chain links TRBV7-9 to TRBJ2-3, with D possibly being TRBD2 (7 bases). This CDR3 region has 14 residues. Germline loops: CDR1 SEHNR, CDR2 FQNEAQ (reference sequence). V lost 5 bases and J lost 4, with 13 bases in between. CDR3 loop: CASSEGGSADTQYF. The CDR3 DNA reads as TGTGCCAGCAGCGAGGGGGGGTCAGCAGATACGCAGTATTTT.

V gene TRBV4-1 combines with J gene TRBJ2-3, with 12 bases that match TRBD2. The germline CDR1 and CDR2 sequences are MGHRA and YSYEKL. This CDR3 has 14 residues. V gave up 6 bases and J gave up 6 bases; unmatched junction bases: 4. CDR3 amino acids: CASRATSGSDTQYF. Written as DNA, the CDR3 is TGCGCCAGCAGGGCGACTAGCGGGAGTGATACGCAGTATTTT.

This clonotype was found a few times. The rearrangement uses TRBV20-1 and TRBJ2-7; D ambiguous. Trimming took off 1 base at V and 11 bases at J, with 12 bases between the two ends. Germline V gives CDR1 DFQATT, CDR2 SNEGSKA (reference sequence). There are 11 residues in the CDR3. DNA of the CDR3: TGCAGTGCTAGAGTGGCCCCTCGGGAGTACTTC. It specifies CSARVAPREYF.

The rearrangement uses TRBV11-2 and TRBJ2-7, with TRBD1 identical over 7 bases. There are 18 residues in the CDR3. The germline V gene encodes CDR1 SGHAT and CDR2 FQNNGV. V gave up 5 bases and J gave up 3 bases; unmatched junction bases: 19. The CDR3 nucleotides read TGTGCCAGCAGCCTCGGACAGGAGTCAAGGGCTACTGACTACGAGCAGTACTTC. As protein: CASSLGQESRATDYEQYF.

This clonotype was counted only a few times. The V call is TRBV12-3 or TRBV12-4, the J call TRBJ2-1, with 7 bases lining up with TRBD2. CDR3 size: 13 residues. Germline trimming cut 7 bases from V and 7 bases from J; bases unmatched to any gene: 7. CDR3 nucleotide sequence: TGTGCCAGCACCCCTTGGGGGGGAAATGAGCAGTTCTTC. Translation: CASTPWGGNEQFF.

This clonotype has more than one count but fewer than ten. The chain is built from TRBV5-1 and TRBJ1-2; no reliable D call. This CDR3 spans 13 amino acids. The ends were cut back, 2 bases at V and 2 bases at J, with 7 bases in the middle. Germline V CDR1 and CDR2: SGHRS, YFSETQ. CDR3 nucleotide sequence: TGCGCCAGCAGCTTATTGGACAACTATGGCTACACCTTC. It is translated as CASSLLDNYGYTF.

This clonotype was counted only a few times. The chain has TRBV6-1 and TRBJ2-7; 7 bases line up with TRBD1. The ends lost 5 bases at V and 3 bases at J; junction bases unmatched: 10. Germline V gene data show CDR1 as MNHNS and CDR2 as SASEGT. The CDR3 totals 15 residues. The CDR3 sequence: CASSPRQGKGYEQYF. The CDR3 nucleotides are TGTGCCAGCAGTCCCCGACAGGGTAAAGGCTACGAGCAGTACTTC.

With respect to this clonotype: One junction end disagrees with the germline gene, perhaps due to a read error. This sequence joins TRBV27 and TRBJ2-2; the D gene could be TRBD1 or TRBD2 (5 bases each). Germline V lookup: CDR1 MNHEY, CDR2 SMNVEV (reference sequence). The CDR3 runs 15 residues. The CDR3, as DNA: TGTGCCAGCAGTTTAGTTTGGGGGAACACCGGGGCGCTGTTTTTT. This translates into CASSLVWGNTGALFF.

The CDR3: CASSSAFQPQHF. As DNA, the CDR3 is TGTGCCAGCAGTTCTGCATTTCAGCCCCAGCATTTT. The chain employs TRBV27 and TRBJ1-5; the D is unclear. V gave up 4 bases and J gave up 6 bases, with 7 bases separating them. CDR1 and CDR2 (germline): MNHEY, SMNVEV (reference sequence). CDR3 length equals 12 residues.

The rearrangement uses TRBV6-5 and TRBJ2-4; no clear D. V lost 0 bases and J lost 6, with 9 bases in between. The CDR3 has 14 amino acids. The germline CDR1 and CDR2 sequences are MNHEY and SVGAGI. CDR3 protein: CASSYSRVGNIQYF. CDR3 bases: TGTGCCAGCAGTTACTCTAGAGTTGGAAACATTCAGTACTTC.

V usage is TRBV5-6 and J usage is TRBJ2-7, with 8 bases identical to TRBD1. The CDR3 is made up of 15 amino acids. With 0 bases clipped from V and 7 bases from J, the junction kept 9 bases outside the gene matches. Germline CDR1 and CDR2: SGHDT and YYEEEE. DNA for the CDR3: TGTGCCAGCAGCTTGGGAGGACAGGGTTGGGGGGAGCAGTACTTC. It is translated as CASSLGGQGWGEQYF.

The chain is built from TRBV6-5 and TRBJ2-1; 13 positions match TRBD2. The V gene end was trimmed by 2 bases and the J gene end by 8 bases; junction bases not matched to a gene: 6. The CDR3 is 16 residues long. From germline, CDR1 is MNHEY and CDR2 SVGAGI. CDR3 DNA sequence: TGTGCCAGCAGTTACGAAGGGACTAGCGGGATCTATGAGCAGTTCTTC. Residues: CASSYEGTSGIYEQFF.

This clonotype has a handful of counts. The chain recombines TRBV29-1 with TRBJ2-7; 10 bases fit TRBD2. The V and J ends lost 6 bases and 3 bases, in that order; junction bases with no gene match: 2. The germline gives CDR1 SQVTM, CDR2 ANQGSEA. This CDR3 is built from 12 residues. In DNA, the CDR3 is TGCAGCGTGGCTAGCGGGAGCTACGAGCAGTACTTC. Translating gives CSVASGSYEQYF.

This clonotype showed up many times. This chain uses TRBV13 with TRBJ1-2; 8 nucleotides align to TRBD1. V gave up 5 bases and J gave up 10 bases; unmatched junction bases: 9. The CDR3 extends over 13 amino acids. CDR1 and CDR2 (germline): PRHDT, FYEKMQ (reference sequence). The CDR3 coding sequence is TGTGCCAGCAGCAGGACAGGGAAAGGGACCTACACCTTC. It yields the protein CASSRTGKGTYTF.

The chain couples TRBV4-1 to TRBJ2-2; no clear D. The CDR3 totals 11 residues. In germline, CDR1 is MGHRA, CDR2 YSYEKL. Trimming left V 6 bases short and J 7 bases short, with 6 bases between. This chain's CDR3 is CASRNGGELFF. The CDR3 nucleotides are TGCGCCAGCAGGAACGGCGGGGAGCTGTTTTTT.

There are many counts of this clonotype. V and J are TRBV12-3 or TRBV12-4 and TRBJ2-7, with D perhaps assigned TRBD1 or TRBD2 (5 bases each). Trimming left V 3 bases short and J 2 bases short, with 8 bases between. The CDR3 extends over 13 amino acids. This CDR3 is CASSFTGPYEQYF. CDR3 bases: TGTGCCAGCAGTTTTACGGGACCCTACGAGCAGTACTTC.

This clonotype came up a few times. The genes are TRBV27 and TRBJ1-2, with D uncertain. Trimming removed 3 bases from V and 4 bases from J, with 18 bases in between. In germline, CDR1 is MNHEY, CDR2 SMNVEV (reference sequence). This CDR3 comprises 16 residues. The CDR3 nucleotides read TGTGCCAGCAGTTTTTTGGACCGCCAAAGTCTCTATGGCTACACCTTC. It encodes CASSFLDRQSLYGYTF.

There are many counts of this clonotype. This chain joins TRBV12-3 or TRBV12-4 and TRBJ1-1; unclear D gene. V gave up 3 bases and J gave up 10 bases, with 12 bases separating them. The CDR3 runs to 12 residues. The DNA for the CDR3 is TGTGCCAGCAGTTTGGGTGTGGTTAGAGCTTTCTTT. Translation: CASSLGVVRAFF.

The table lists this clonotype with a few counts. The CDR3 here is CASSYLALSTDTQYF. The CDR3 coding sequence is TGTGCCAGCAGCTATCTAGCGCTAAGCACAGATACGCAGTATTTT. J is TRBJ2-3 and V is TRBV6-2 or TRBV6-3, with D possibly TRBD2 on 6 matching bases. The ends were cut back, 6 bases at V and 0 bases at J, with 13 bases in the middle. Germline CDR1 and CDR2: MNHEY and SVGEGT. This CDR3 has 15 amino acids.